The rows below give T cell receptor beta chains drawn from one sample of a study of blood T cell repertoires in COVID-19. Produced via immunoSEQ multiplex PCR; TCRdb's table is partial and in-frame only. The sample records about 260,000 clones, about 86% being singletons. Sequencing was performed on peripheral blood. Receptors originate from a man aged 30 to 45 with active or convalescent COVID-19. CDR3s include the opening cysteine and the closing phenylalanine or tryptophan.

j_gene	v_gene	CDR3aa
TRBJ1-1	TRBV30	CAWSTGRGFTEAFF
TRBJ2-7	TRBV7-9	CASSLGGGTGEEQYF
TRBJ2-7	TRBV7-8	CASSLEGRTPYEQYF
TRBJ1-2	TRBV5-4	CASSLRGQGYGYTF
TRBJ2-2	TRBV3-1/TRBV3-2	CASRRGLTNTGELFF
TRBJ1-1	TRBV29-1	CSVDWSDTNTEAFF
TRBJ2-3	TRBV4-1	CASSQTSGGAETDTQYF
TRBJ1-6	TRBV5-4	CASSQEGLGALHF
TRBJ1-5	TRBV12-3/TRBV12-4	CASSFEDQPQHF
TRBJ2-7	TRBV10-3	CAISESLGLAGEYEQYF
TRBJ1-2	TRBV27	CASDDRAGDYGYTF
TRBJ2-5	TRBV30	CAWSGPDSLYQETQYF
TRBJ2-7	TRBV6-5	CASSYSQGSYEQYF
TRBJ1-2	TRBV14	CASSQGQGGANYGYTF
TRBJ1-4	TRBV30	CAWSLTSTDNEKLFF
TRBJ2-7	TRBV7-2	CASIAGTGDSYEQYF
TRBJ1-1	TRBV6-5	CASSYSAGVTEAFF
TRBJ2-7	TRBV4-1	CASSYGQGQYEQYF
TRBJ1-4	TRBV27	CASTATGLDEKLFF
TRBJ1-2	TRBV20-1	CSASQGSYGYTF
TRBJ2-3	TRBV6-1	CASSEAHFGGADTQYF
TRBJ1-1	TRBV3-1/TRBV3-2	CASSQSDRQNTEAFF
TRBJ1-1	TRBV2	CASNEGTGLPEAFF
TRBJ1-2	TRBV11-3	CASSSGGYGYGYTF
TRBJ1-2	TRBV3-1/TRBV3-2	CASSQTGGYTF
TRBJ1-6	TRBV12-3/TRBV12-4	CASSLAPSSPLHF
TRBJ1-1	TRBV2	CASSGQGRVAEAFF
TRBJ1-5	TRBV19	CASTSRQPQHF
TRBJ2-2	TRBV6-2/TRBV6-3	CASSYPLAGTSNTGELFF
TRBJ2-1	TRBV5-6	CASSLAGGLRNEQFF
TRBJ2-3	TRBV2	CASSETYTDTQYF
TRBJ1-1	TRBV4-1	CASSQGVQVNTEAFF
TRBJ2-2	TRBV9	CASSVVDGGTGELFF
TRBJ2-5	TRBV25-1	CASGRAGQETQYF
TRBJ1-3	TRBV4-3	CASSQGSDRRNTIYF
TRBJ1-1	TRBV7-2	CASSLVAEPNTEAFF
TRBJ2-1	TRBV5-4	CASSPDTSGDEQFF
TRBJ2-1	TRBV29-1	CSVPQGIEQFF
TRBJ1-5	TRBV2	CASTRAFLGQGDQPQHF
TRBJ2-5	TRBV2	CASRRTVQETQYF
TRBJ1-2	TRBV5-1	CASSSGNSNYGYTF
TRBJ2-7	TRBV6-5	CASSRDREYEQYF
TRBJ1-6	TRBV6-5	CAISGGFHNSPLHF
TRBJ2-1	TRBV6-2/TRBV6-3	CASSSGGAGYNEQFF
TRBJ1-6	TRBV25-1	CASSALGQGYSPLHF
TRBJ2-7	TRBV4-1	CASSQEGSRGRNYEQYF
TRBJ2-1	TRBV6-2/TRBV6-3	CASSSRQGNYNEQFF
TRBJ2-5	TRBV30	CAWSRISGGETQYF
TRBJ2-7	TRBV9	CASSVQGGAYEQYF
TRBJ1-1	TRBV7-8	CASSLTGGIWNTEAFF
TRBJ1-4	TRBV5-1	CASSSTGGFEKLFF
TRBJ1-2	TRBV19	CASSIRGQGDYGYTF
TRBJ1-1	TRBV3-1/TRBV3-2	CASSLTMDRGNMNTEAFF
TRBJ2-6	TRBV19	CASSIASGSGANVLTF
TRBJ2-7	TRBV20-1	CSASPGQGIYEQYF
TRBJ1-5	TRBV27	CASSFAGRRSGQPQHF
TRBJ1-1	TRBV10-1	CASSEEGQAFF
TRBJ1-2	TRBV4-2	CASSQVGGTNYGYTF
TRBJ2-7	TRBV5-1	CASSLSPTATNYEQYF